The 24 T cell receptor beta chains presented below share a single source sample, sequenced in a study of blood T cell repertoires in COVID-19. Libraries were prepared by immunoSEQ multiplex PCR; TCRdb keeps only in-frame clonotypes and omits some of them. The table includes a few hundred thousand clones, approximately 88% detected once. The sequenced sample was PBMCs or T cells enriched from blood (not recorded which). These receptors originate from a woman under 30 who had recovered from COVID-19.

The gene calls are TRBV11-2 and TRBJ2-7; 8 bases line up with TRBD2. V lost 7 bases, J lost 0 bases, and 17 bases stayed unmatched. The CDR3 consists of 18 residues. In germline, CDR1 is SGHAT, CDR2 FQNNGV. CDR3 loop: CASNYGEVAGIISYEQYF. Here the CDR3 DNA reads TGTGCCAGCAACTATGGGGAAGTAGCGGGGATCATCTCCTACGAGCAGTACTTC.

The count of this clone is one. V usage is TRBV5-1 and J usage is TRBJ2-7; 8 bases are a match to TRBD1. The length of the CDR3 is 15 residues. Germline CDR1 and CDR2: SGHRS and YFSETQ. With V trimmed by 0 bases and J by 5 bases, 7 bases remained unmatched. CDR3 DNA: TGCGCCAGCAGCTTGGATGGACAGGGAAGGGACGAGCAGTACTTC. It encodes CASSLDGQGRDEQYF.

V is TRBV10-2 and J is TRBJ2-7; maybe TRBD2 (6 bases). Germline CDR1 and CDR2: WSHSY and SAAADI. Deletions cut 4 bases from V and 6 bases from J, with 10 bases between. CDR3 size: 12 residues. The CDR3: CASSGGGAEQYF. The CDR3 DNA reads as TGCGCCAGCAGTGGCGGCGGGGCCGAGCAGTACTTC.

J is TRBJ2-5 and V is TRBV7-9; 9 bases match TRBD2. The germline V gene has CDR1 SEHNR and CDR2 FQNEAQ (reference sequence). The CDR3 sequence is 15 residues long. Trimming cost V 5 bases and J 5 bases; bases outside gene matches: 9. The CDR3 region is CASSRLAGEVETQYF. In DNA form, the CDR3 reads TGTGCCAGCAGCCGATTAGCGGGAGAGGTGGAGACCCAGTACTTC.

This sequence joins TRBV4-3 and TRBJ1-1, with D perhaps TRBD1 (6 bases). The V end was cut by 1 base, the J end by 7 bases, with 16 bases between. Germline V gene data show CDR1 as LGHNA and CDR2 as YSLEER. The CDR3 has 15 residues. The CDR3 is CASSQAPAARGEAFF. Written as DNA, the CDR3 is TGCGCCAGCAGCCAAGCCCCGGCAGCCAGGGGTGAAGCTTTCTTT.

This rearrangement joins TRBV6-2 or TRBV6-3 to TRBJ2-2, with 9 bases fitting TRBD1. Germline V CDR1 and CDR2: MNHEY, SVGEGT. The CDR3 has 15 amino acids. V lost 5 bases to trimming and J lost 1 base; unmatched junction nucleotides: 2. This chain's CDR3 is CASSQDRGNTGELFF. Written as DNA, the CDR3 is TGTGCCAGCAGTCAGGACAGGGGGAACACCGGGGAGCTGTTTTTT.

The CDR3 bases are TGTGCCAGCAGCGGGGTATGGACAGCATCTGGAAACACCATATATTTT. As protein: CASSGVWTASGNTIYF. The chain recombines TRBV14 with TRBJ1-3, with TRBD1 as a possible D gene (6 bases). The V and J ends lost 5 bases and 1 base respectively, with 15 bases between them. CDR3 size: 16 residues. CDR1 SGHDN and CDR2 FVKESK come from the germline V gene. Full variable domain (rest looked up from reference TRBV14 and TRBJ1-3): EAGVTQFPSHSVIEKGQTVTLRCDPISGHDNLYWYRRVMGKEIKFLLHFVKESKQDESGMPNNRFLAERTGGTYSTLKVQPAELEDSGVYFCASSGVWTASGNTIYFGEGSWLTVV.

The CDR3 nucleotides read TGTGCCAGCAGCCTGGGGGCAACACCGCCCCAGCATTTT. Its protein product is CASSLGATPPQHF. The rearrangement joins TRBV12-3 or TRBV12-4 to TRBJ1-5; a possible D gene is TRBD1 (6 bases). V dropped 6 bases and J dropped 9 bases, with 15 bases sitting between them. There are 13 residues in the CDR3.

This clone was counted between two and nine times. This chain links TRBV9 with TRBJ1-2; possible D gene TRBD1, 5 bases. The CDR3 runs to 16 residues. Germline V gene lookup returns CDR1 SGDLS and CDR2 YYNGEE. Trimming left V 1 base short and J 6 bases short, with 19 bases between. Here the CDR3 DNA reads TGTGCCAGCAGCGTATCTGGAGGGTGGGCAGGGAATGGCTACACCTTC. It codes for CASSVSGGWAGNGYTF.

This clone was recorded only once. The J gene is TRBJ2-3, the V gene TRBV11-3; a possible D gene is TRBD1 (5 bases). The CDR3 spans 16 residues. Deletions cut 2 bases from V and 0 bases from J, with 12 bases between. The germline V gene encodes CDR1 SGHNT and CDR2 YENEEA. CDR3 DNA sequence: TGTGCCAGCAGCTTACGCAGGGCCACTAGCACAGATACGCAGTATTTT. Translating it yields CASSLRRATSTDTQYF.

This clone was counted a few times. Different DNA sequences within this sample yield the same CDR3. The CDR3 DNA is TGTGCCAGCAGTTTATTCGGGCAGGGCGCGAACACCGGGGAGCTGTTTTTT. Translation: CASSLFGQGANTGELFF. This chain uses TRBV27 with TRBJ2-2; the D gene is possibly TRBD1 (5 bases). Trimming took off 1 base at V and 0 bases at J, with 12 bases between the two ends. In germline, CDR1 is MNHEY, CDR2 SMNVEV (reference sequence). The CDR3 extends over 17 amino acids.

V usage is TRBV5-1 and J usage is TRBJ2-1, with D maybe TRBD1 (6 bases). The ends were cut back, 1 base at V and 5 bases at J, with 13 bases in the middle. Per the germline V gene, CDR1 is SGHRS and CDR2 is YFSETQ. CDR3 size: 15 residues. In DNA form, the CDR3 reads TGCGCCAGCAGCTTGAACAGGGTAATACACAATGAGCAGTTCTTC. Amino acid sequence: CASSLNRVIHNEQFF.

The chain links TRBV15 to TRBJ2-2; tentatively, D is TRBD2 (5 bases). V was pared by 1 base and J by 7 bases, with 10 bases between. The CDR3 is made up of 14 amino acids. Germline CDR1 and CDR2: LNHNV and YYDKDF (reference sequence). CDR3 DNA sequence: TGTGCCACCAGCAGAGTTCCAGAGGGCGGGGAGCTGTTTTTT. Residues: CATSRVPEGGELFF.

This clone was seen once. The V call is TRBV9, the J call TRBJ2-2, with D tentatively TRBD2 (6 bases). The CDR3 extends over 16 amino acids. Trimming removed 0 bases at V and 2 bases at J, with 11 bases between. From germline, CDR1 is SGDLS and CDR2 YYNGEE. The CDR3: CASSVGSSVNTGELFF. The DNA of the CDR3 is TGTGCCAGCAGCGTAGGGTCTAGCGTTAACACCGGGGAGCTGTTTTTT.

V usage is TRBV4-2 and J usage is TRBJ1-2, with a weak D call TRBD1 (6 bases). CDR1 is LGHNA, CDR2 YNFKEQ, per germline. V gave up 0 bases and J gave up 6 bases, with 20 bases separating them. The CDR3 totals 17 residues. CDR3 sequence reads: CASSQDAGENFIDGYTF. The CDR3 nucleotides read TGTGCCAGCAGCCAAGACGCAGGGGAGAATTTTATCGATGGCTACACCTTC.

The DNA for the CDR3 is TGCGCCAGCAGCTTGTCACAGGGGTTTCGGGAGCAGTACTTC. It codes for CASSLSQGFREQYF. This rearrangement joins TRBV5-1 to TRBJ2-7; 7 bases are a match to TRBD1. J lost 7 bases, V lost 1 base, and 8 bases had no gene match. The CDR3 spans 14 residues. Germline loops: CDR1 SGHRS, CDR2 YFSETQ.

The gene calls are TRBV5-6 and TRBJ2-2, with TRBD1 identical over 8 bases. Germline V gene lookup returns CDR1 SGHDT and CDR2 YYEEEE. Trimming cost V 0 bases and J 1 base; bases outside gene matches: 2. The CDR3 has 16 residues. In DNA, the CDR3 is TGTGCCAGCAGCTTGGTGGGGACAGGGAACACCGGGGAGCTGTTTTTT. It encodes CASSLVGTGNTGELFF.

This chain joins TRBV18 and TRBJ2-2, with 8 bases aligning to TRBD1. Germline CDR1 and CDR2: KGHSH and LQKENI. The CDR3 has 16 residues. J was trimmed by 3 bases and V by 3 bases; bases with no gene match: 6. The DNA of the CDR3 is TGTGCCAGCTCACCGGACAGGGTCGGATACACCGGGGAGCTGTTTTTT. Translating gives CASSPDRVGYTGELFF.

J is TRBJ2-7 and V is TRBV7-9; 9 bases line up with TRBD1. The V gene end was trimmed by 5 bases and the J gene end by 6 bases; junction bases not matched to a gene: 2. The CDR3 extends over 12 amino acids. Germline values: CDR1 SEHNR, CDR2 FQNEAQ (reference sequence). In nucleotides, the CDR3 is TGTGCCAGCAGCAGACAGGGGGGCGAGCAGTACTTC. Translation: CASSRQGGEQYF. The full variable domain, with the rest looked up from reference TRBV7-9 and TRBJ2-7, is DTGVSQNPRHKITKRGQNVTFRCDPISEHNRLYWYRQTLGQGPEFLTYFQNEAQLEKSRLLSDRFSAERPKGSFSTLEIQRTEQGDSAMYLCASSRQGGEQYFGPGTRLTVT.

The V call is TRBV30, the J call TRBJ1-5, with TRBD1 identical over 9 bases. The ends lost 1 base at V and 6 bases at J; junction bases unmatched: 4. The CDR3 spans 14 residues. CDR1 and CDR2 (germline): GTSNPN, SVGIG (reference sequence). The CDR3 DNA reads as TGTGCCTGGAGTGGGGGACAGGGCGGTCAGCCCCAGCATTTT. Its protein product is CAWSGGQGGQPQHF. Complete variable domain (other parts from reference TRBV30 and TRBJ1-5): SQTIHQWPATLVQPVGSPLSLECTVEGTSNPNLYWYRQAAGRGLQLLFYSVGIGQISSEVPQNLSASRPQDRQFILSSKKLLLSDSGFYLCAWSGGQGGQPQHFGDGTRLSIL.

This chain links TRBV27 with TRBJ2-7; D remains unclear. Germline loops: CDR1 MNHEY, CDR2 SMNVEV (reference sequence). The CDR3 has 13 residues. V dropped 3 bases and J dropped 2 bases, with 8 bases sitting between them. Written as DNA, the CDR3 is TGTGCCAGCAGTTTCTCCAGGACCTACGAGCAGTACTTC. Encoded protein: CASSFSRTYEQYF.

The rearrangement links TRBV19 to TRBJ2-5; TRBD1 aligns across 7 bases. V trimming: 0 bases; J trimming: 5 bases; junction bases outside the gene matches: 6. The CDR3 has 15 residues. The germline V gene has CDR1 LNHDA and CDR2 SQIVND (reference sequence). The CDR3 bases are TGTGCCAGTAGTATAGATTCACAGGGGCTGGAGACCCAGTACTTC. It specifies CASSIDSQGLETQYF. The whole variable domain, remainder taken from reference TRBV19 and TRBJ2-5, is DGGITQSPKYLFRKEGQNVTLSCEQNLNHDAMYWYRQDPGQGLRLIYYSQIVNDFQKGDIAEGYSVSREKKESFPLTVTSAQKNPTAFYLCASSIDSQGLETQYFGPGTRLLVL.

This chain connects TRBV6-5 to TRBJ2-3, with 13 bases lining up with TRBD2. This CDR3 is 16 amino acids long. Germline lookup yields CDR1 MNHEY and CDR2 SVGAGI. V shed 2 bases and J 3 bases; nucleotides not matched to a gene: 2. The CDR3 spells CASSYGLAGVTDTQYF. In DNA, the CDR3 is TGTGCCAGCAGTTACGGACTAGCGGGAGTTACAGATACGCAGTATTTT.

This chain connects TRBV28 to TRBJ1-4; possible D gene TRBD1, 5 bases. CDR3 length: 14 amino acids. V was pared by 2 bases and J by 8 bases, with 12 bases between. Germline V gene sequence: CDR1 MDHEN, CDR2 SYDVKM. The DNA of the CDR3 is TGTGCCAGCAGTTTAGGGGGGGTAAGCGAAAAACTGTTTTTT. The encoded protein is CASSLGGVSEKLFF.